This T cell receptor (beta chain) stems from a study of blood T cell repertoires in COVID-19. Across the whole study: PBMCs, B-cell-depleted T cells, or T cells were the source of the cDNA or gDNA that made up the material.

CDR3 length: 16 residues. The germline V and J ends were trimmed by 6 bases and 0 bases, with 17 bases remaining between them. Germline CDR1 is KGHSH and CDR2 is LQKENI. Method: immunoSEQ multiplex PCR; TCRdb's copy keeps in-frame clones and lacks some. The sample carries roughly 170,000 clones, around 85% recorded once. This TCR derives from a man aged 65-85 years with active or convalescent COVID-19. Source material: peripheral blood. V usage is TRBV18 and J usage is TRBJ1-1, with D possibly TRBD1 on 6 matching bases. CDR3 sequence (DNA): TGTGCCAGCTCGGACAGCCCCACCACCGTGAACACTGAAGCTTTCTTT. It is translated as CASSDSPTTVNTEAFF. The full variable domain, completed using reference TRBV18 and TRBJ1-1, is NAGVMQNPRHLVRRRGQEARLRCSPMKGHSHVYWYRQLPEEGLKFMVYLQKENIIDESGMPKERFSAEFPKEGPSILRIQQVVRGDSAAYFCASSDSPTTVNTEAFFGQGTRLTVV.